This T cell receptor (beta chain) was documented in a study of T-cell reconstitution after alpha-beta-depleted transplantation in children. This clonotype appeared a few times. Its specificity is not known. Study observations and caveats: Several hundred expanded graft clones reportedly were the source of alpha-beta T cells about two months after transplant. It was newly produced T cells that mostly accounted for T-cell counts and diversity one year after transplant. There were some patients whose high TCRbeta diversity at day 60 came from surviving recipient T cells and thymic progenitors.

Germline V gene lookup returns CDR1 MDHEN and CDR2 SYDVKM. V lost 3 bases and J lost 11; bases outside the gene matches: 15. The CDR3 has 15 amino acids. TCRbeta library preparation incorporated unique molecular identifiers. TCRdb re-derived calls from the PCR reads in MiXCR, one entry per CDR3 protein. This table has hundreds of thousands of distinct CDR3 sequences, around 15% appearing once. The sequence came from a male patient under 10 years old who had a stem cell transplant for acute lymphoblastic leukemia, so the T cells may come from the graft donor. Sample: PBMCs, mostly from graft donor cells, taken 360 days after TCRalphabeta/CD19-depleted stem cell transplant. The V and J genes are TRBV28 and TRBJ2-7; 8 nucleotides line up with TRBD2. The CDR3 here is CASSFSGELSPREYF. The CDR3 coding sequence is TGTGCCAGCAGTTTTAGCGGGGAACTCTCACCAAGGGAGTACTTC.